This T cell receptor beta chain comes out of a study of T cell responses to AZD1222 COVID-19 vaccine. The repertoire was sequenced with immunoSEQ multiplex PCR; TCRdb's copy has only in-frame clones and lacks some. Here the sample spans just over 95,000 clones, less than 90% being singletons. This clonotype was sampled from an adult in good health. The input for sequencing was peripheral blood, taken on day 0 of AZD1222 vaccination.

This CDR3 is CASSYSGGGYEQYF. The CDR3 bases are TGTGCCAGCAGCTATAGCGGGGGGGGGTACGAGCAGTACTTC. V and J are TRBV7-8 and TRBJ2-7; TRBD2 aligns across 11 bases. The length of the CDR3 is 14 residues. The V gene's germline CDR1 is SGHVS and CDR2 FQNEAQ. J lost 4 bases, V lost 4 bases, and 3 bases had no gene match. Together with reference TRBV7-8 and TRBJ2-7, the CDR3 gives the full variable domain: GAGVSQSPRYKVAKRGQDVALRCDPISGHVSLFWYQQALGQGPEFLTYFQNEAQLDKSGLPSDRFFAERPEGSVSTLKIQRTQQEDSAVYLCASSYSGGGYEQYFGPGTRLTVT.